These 23 T cell receptor beta chains were sequenced from one sample in a study of response to subunit inactivated influenza vaccine. Via MiXCR, TCRdb re-called the RT-PCR reads, giving one row per CDR3 protein. The sample lists more than 200,000 distinct CDR3 sequences, more than 10% occurring once. The specimen comprised non-naive T cells sorted from PBMCs, sampled 14 to 15 days before vaccination. Receptor source: a man in his forties or fifties who received an inactivated influenza vaccine.

The V gene is TRBV9, the J gene TRBJ2-7; 7 bases map to TRBD1. This CDR3 region has 15 residues. Germline values: CDR1 SGDLS, CDR2 YYNGEE. After removal of 0 bases from V and 5 bases from J, the junction contained 8 bases not matched to a gene. As DNA, the CDR3 is TGTGCCAGCAGCGTAGGACAGGGTGTGATCCACGAGCAGTACTTC. Amino acid sequence: CASSVGQGVIHEQYF.

In this sample, this clonotype turned up many times. The genes are TRBV28 and TRBJ2-1; D tentatively reads TRBD1 or TRBD2 (5 bases each). Germline CDR1 and CDR2: MDHEN and SYDVKM. Trimming cost V 5 bases and J 4 bases, with 12 bases left between them. The CDR3 has 14 amino acids. DNA of the CDR3: TGTGCCAGCAGTACCGGGACCGGGTACAATGAGCAGTTCTTC. Residues: CASSTGTGYNEQFF.

A few counts support this clonotype. This rearrangement joins TRBV4-2 to TRBJ2-3; TRBD2 aligns across 8 bases. V shed 0 bases and J 1 base; nucleotides not matched to a gene: 6. This CDR3 region has 17 residues. Per germline, CDR1 LGHNA and CDR2 YNFKEQ. The CDR3 DNA follows: TGTGCCAGCAGCCAAGATAGCACTAGCGGACGCACAGATACGCAGTATTTT. Encoded protein: CASSQDSTSGRTDTQYF.

The V gene is TRBV7-3, the J gene TRBJ2-1; D remains ambiguous. Between the trimmed V and J ends, which lost 5 bases and 7 bases, there was a span of 15 bases. The CDR3 length is 14 residues. Germline assignment: CDR1 SGHTA and CDR2 FQGTGA. The CDR3 loop is CASSTSGPGNEQFF. CDR3 bases: TGTGCCAGCAGCACCTCCGGGCCAGGTAATGAGCAGTTCTTC.

This rearrangement joins TRBV20-1 to TRBJ2-3; no definite D call. The germline V and J ends were trimmed by 0 bases and 6 bases, with 10 bases remaining between them. Germline assignment: CDR1 DFQATT and CDR2 SNEGSKA (reference sequence). CDR3 length: 13 amino acids. The CDR3 spells CSARDIGMDTQYF. Here the CDR3 DNA reads TGCAGTGCTAGAGATATAGGGATGGATACGCAGTATTTT.

This clonotype was counted only a few times. The gene calls are TRBV4-3 and TRBJ1-3; D remains ambiguous. Germline CDR1 and CDR2: LGHNA and YSLEER. The ends were cut back, 1 base at V and 1 base at J, with 11 bases in the middle. CDR3 length: 16 residues. The CDR3, as DNA: TGCGCCAGCAGCCAAGGATCTGGCGGTTCTGGAAACACCATATATTTT. Amino acid sequence: CASSQGSGGSGNTIYF.

This clonotype was counted ten times or more. V usage is TRBV20-1 and J usage is TRBJ1-1; D possibly corresponds to TRBD1 (5 bases). V was shortened by 3 bases and J by 1 base, with 12 bases between the two germline ends. This CDR3 is built from 14 residues. Germline V lookup: CDR1 DFQATT, CDR2 SNEGSKA (reference sequence). The CDR3: CSARGLGGNTEAFF. CDR3 coding DNA: TGCAGTGCTAGGGGACTTGGGGGGAACACTGAAGCTTTCTTT.

This clonotype was detected ten times or more. The gene calls are TRBV6-5 and TRBJ2-5, with TRBD1 identical over 9 bases. V trimming: 1 base; J trimming: 3 bases; junction bases outside the gene matches: 9. This CDR3 contains 17 residues. Germline lookup yields CDR1 MNHEY and CDR2 SVGAGI. CDR3 DNA sequence: TGTGCCAGCAGTTACTTTCAAGGGACAGGGAGGAAAGAGACCCAGTACTTC. Residues: CASSYFQGTGRKETQYF.

V gene TRBV4-3 combines with J gene TRBJ2-7; either TRBD1 or TRBD2 may supply D (6 bases each). The germline V and J ends were trimmed by 2 bases and 1 base, with 12 bases remaining between them. The CDR3 consists of 15 residues. Germline lookup yields CDR1 LGHNA and CDR2 YSLEER. CDR3 loop: CASSQTRGGSYEQYF. In nucleotides, the CDR3 is TGCGCCAGCAGCCAAACCAGGGGAGGATCCTACGAGCAGTACTTC.

The chain links TRBV11-2 to TRBJ2-3, with a weak D call TRBD2 (6 bases). The CDR3 extends over 13 amino acids. V lost 2 bases to trimming and J lost 9 bases, with 12 bases between them. Germline assignment: CDR1 SGHAT and CDR2 FQNNGV. CDR3 loop: CASSLSGEGTQYF. CDR3 sequence (DNA): TGTGCCAGCAGCTTATCGGGGGAAGGAACGCAGTATTTT.

A few counts support this clonotype. The chain combines TRBV2 with TRBJ2-7; D call uncertain. Deletions cut 3 bases from V and 3 bases from J, with 12 bases between. This CDR3 is built from 14 residues. Germline CDR1 is SNHLY and CDR2 is FYNNEI. CDR3 in amino acids: CASSDLILGYEQYF. The CDR3, as DNA: TGTGCCAGCAGTGATCTGATCTTGGGCTACGAGCAGTACTTC.

This clonotype has ten or more counts. This chain joins TRBV10-3 and TRBJ2-2; no reliable D call. This CDR3 has 13 amino acids. The V and J ends lost 7 bases and 6 bases respectively, with 12 bases between them. In germline, CDR1 is ENHRY, CDR2 SYGVKD. CDR3 DNA: TGTGCCATCAAGCCCGTGGGTGCCGGGGAGCTGTTTTTT. This translates into CAIKPVGAGELFF.

This chain links TRBV20-1 with TRBJ2-7, with D possibly TRBD2 on 6 matching bases. CDR3 length: 15 amino acids. In germline, CDR1 is DFQATT, CDR2 SNEGSKA (reference sequence). V lost 3 bases, J lost 2 bases, and 17 bases lay in between. CDR3 amino acids: CSARQAGLTTYEQYF. As DNA, the CDR3 is TGCAGTGCTAGGCAAGCGGGCTTAACGACCTACGAGCAGTACTTC.

The table lists this clonotype with many counts. The V and J genes are TRBV4-1 and TRBJ2-7; weak D call: TRBD2 (5 bases). The CDR3 is made up of 14 amino acids. With 2 bases removed from V and 6 bases from J, the gap between germline ends came to 14 bases. Germline CDR1 is MGHRA and CDR2 is YSYEKL. The CDR3 region is CASSQMMAGGEQYF. The CDR3 coding sequence is TGCGCCAGCAGCCAAATGATGGCCGGAGGCGAGCAGTACTTC.

This clonotype was seen a few times. The genes are TRBV6-2 or TRBV6-3 and TRBJ2-1; the match to TRBD2 covers 9 bases. Germline-derived CDR1 and CDR2 are MNHEY and SVGEGT. V gave up 3 bases and J gave up 2 bases; unmatched junction bases: 5. The CDR3 is 16 residues long. The CDR3 nucleotides are TGTGCCAGCAGTTATGGCGGCGGGGGGGCCTACAATGAGCAGTTCTTC. It is translated as CASSYGGGGAYNEQFF.

This clonotype was detected only a few times. This rearrangement joins TRBV5-1 to TRBJ2-5; D remains ambiguous. The V and J ends lost 0 bases and 0 bases respectively, with 6 bases between them. The CDR3 loop spans 14 amino acids. Germline CDR1 is SGHRS and CDR2 is YFSETQ. CDR3 protein: CASSLEPYQETQYF. As DNA, the CDR3 is TGCGCCAGCAGCTTGGAACCGTACCAAGAGACCCAGTACTTC.

The chain joins TRBV28 to TRBJ2-7; D unresolved. CDR1 MDHEN and CDR2 SYDVKM come from the germline V gene. The V end was cut by 5 bases, the J end by 4 bases, with 15 bases between. This CDR3 comprises 14 residues. CDR3 amino acids: CASSLTLCSYEQYF. Here the CDR3 DNA reads TGTGCCAGCAGTCTCACCCTCTGCAGTTACGAGCAGTACTTC.

The chain has TRBV19 and TRBJ2-6, with a tentative D call TRBD2 (5 bases). The CDR3 is made up of 17 amino acids. Germline assignment: CDR1 LNHDA and CDR2 SQIVND (reference sequence). V gave up 9 bases and J gave up 0 bases, with 18 bases separating them. CDR3 in amino acids: CASCLGFGDSGANVLTF. The CDR3 nucleotides are TGTGCCAGCTGTTTGGGGTTCGGGGACTCTGGGGCCAACGTCCTGACTTTC. The complete variable domain, with remaining parts taken from reference TRBV19 and TRBJ2-6, reads DGGITQSPKYLFRKEGQNVTLSCEQNLNHDAMYWYRQDPGQGLRLIYYSQIVNDFQKGDIAEGYSVSREKKESFPLTVTSAQKNPTAFYLCASCLGFGDSGANVLTFGAGSRLTVL.

This clonotype was detected ten times or more. The chain uses TRBV29-1 and TRBJ1-1; tentative D call: TRBD1 (5 bases). From germline, CDR1 is SQVTM and CDR2 ANQGSEA. V lost 7 bases, J lost 10 bases, and 22 bases lay in between. The CDR3 totals 13 residues. CDR3 sequence: CSAKAWGLRGAFF. The CDR3, as DNA: TGCAGCGCCAAAGCGTGGGGACTGAGGGGAGCTTTCTTT.

This clonotype showed up many times. The V call is TRBV2, the J call TRBJ1-5; D perhaps matches TRBD1 (5 bases). Trimming left V 6 bases short and J 3 bases short, with 12 bases between. The CDR3 has 14 residues. Germline CDR1 is SNHLY and CDR2 is FYNNEI. Here the CDR3 DNA reads TGTGCCAGCAGACGACAGCTATTCAATCAGCCCCAGCATTTT. Encoded protein: CASRRQLFNQPQHF. Full variable domain (rest looked up from reference TRBV2 and TRBJ1-5): EPEVTQTPSHQVTQMGQEVILRCVPISNHLYFYWYRQILGQKVEFLVSFYNNEISEKSEIFDDQFSVERPDGSNFTLKIRSTKLEDSAMYFCASRRQLFNQPQHFGDGTRLSIL.

This chain joins TRBV4-3 and TRBJ2-3, with 7 bases aligning to TRBD2. CDR3 length: 16 amino acids. V shed 0 bases and J 1 base; nucleotides not matched to a gene: 4. The V gene's germline CDR1 is LGHNA and CDR2 YSLEER. DNA for the CDR3: TGCGCCAGCAGCCAAGAGGGGGGGAGTGGCACAGATACGCAGTATTTT. Translation: CASSQEGGSGTDTQYF.

This clonotype was counted only a few times. This chain links TRBV9 with TRBJ1-2; no reliable D call. Trimming took off 3 bases at V and 8 bases at J, with 8 bases between the two ends. CDR1 and CDR2 from the germline V gene are SGDLS and YYNGEE. This CDR3 comprises 11 residues. The CDR3 sequence: CASSAGGGYTF. CDR3 nucleotide sequence: TGTGCCAGCAGCGCCGGAGGGGGCTACACCTTC.

This rearrangement joins TRBV18 to TRBJ1-1; a weak D match, TRBD1 (6 bases). The CDR3 length is 15 residues. V was shortened by 5 bases and J by 1 base, with 14 bases between the two germline ends. Germline loops: CDR1 KGHSH, CDR2 LQKENI. Written as DNA, the CDR3 is TGTGCCAGCTCAACGGCGGGGGCGGGGAACACTGAAGCTTTCTTT. Translating gives CASSTAGAGNTEAFF.